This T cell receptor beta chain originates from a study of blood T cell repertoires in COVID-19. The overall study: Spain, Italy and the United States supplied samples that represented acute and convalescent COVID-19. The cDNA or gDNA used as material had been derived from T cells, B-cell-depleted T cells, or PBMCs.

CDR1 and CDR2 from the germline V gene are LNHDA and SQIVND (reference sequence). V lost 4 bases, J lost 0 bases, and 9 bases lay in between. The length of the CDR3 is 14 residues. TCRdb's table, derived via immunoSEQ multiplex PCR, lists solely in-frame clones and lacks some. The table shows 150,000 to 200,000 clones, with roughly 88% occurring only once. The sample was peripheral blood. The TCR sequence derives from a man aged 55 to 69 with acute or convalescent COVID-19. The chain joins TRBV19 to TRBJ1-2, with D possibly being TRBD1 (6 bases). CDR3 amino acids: CASSKGHTNYGYTF. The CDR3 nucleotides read TGTGCCAGTAGTAAGGGACATACTAACTATGGCTACACCTTC.